The TCR beta chain described here comes from a study of identical twins. In the case of this clonotype: The antigen is not known.

Carrying unique molecular identifiers, the cDNA also gained a universal primer site through template switching. A single record per CDR3 protein comes from TCRdb applying MiXCR to the 5' RACE reads. The sample includes nearly 650,000 distinct CDR3 sequences, 7% to 7.5% of them seen just once. Study-wide findings and caveats: Twin-shared out-of-frame alpha sequences were enriched for low generation probability.

The same data also contributed to another study, on yellow fever vaccine responses in identical twins.

The sample taken for sequencing was PBMCs. The receptor's source is a woman aged 18-30 years in good health.

CDR3 loop: CASSISGGAYRELFF. As DNA, the CDR3 is TGTGCCAGCAGTATTAGCGGGGGGGCCTACCGGGAGCTGTTTTTT. J is TRBJ2-2 and V is TRBV27, with 11 bases that match TRBD2. The CDR3 is 15 residues long. The V gene's germline CDR1 is MNHEY and CDR2 SMNVEV (reference sequence). The ends lost 5 bases at V and 9 bases at J; junction bases unmatched: 8.